These T cell receptor beta chains were read from a single sample in a study of blood T cell repertoires in COVID-19. Repertoires were generated with immunoSEQ multiplex PCR, while TCRdb's copy carries only in-frame clones and drops some. Among about 110,000 clones listed, around four fifths were seen once. The sequenced material came from peripheral blood. The receptors come from a woman in her 70s with acute or convalescent COVID-19. Each CDR3 is given with its conserved first and last residue. The D gene is left open where the match is weak. Rows may omit the clone size; those that give it use once, few, many or a size class.

J gene,clone size,D gene,V gene,CDR3 DNA,CDR3 protein
TRBJ2-5,NA,TRBD1,TRBV11-3,TGTGCCAGCAGCGTAGGATCCGGACAGGGCCAAGAGACCCAGTACTTC,CASSVGSGQGQETQYF
TRBJ2-5,NA,TRBD1,TRBV6-5,TGTGCCAGCAGCCCAGGGGGAGAGACCCAGTACTTC,CASSPGGETQYF
TRBJ1-5,NA,NA,TRBV6-4,TGTGCCAGCGCTAGGGAGTCCGGGCAGCCCCAGCATTTT,CASARESGQPQHF
TRBJ2-3,NA,TRBD2,TRBV28,TGTGCCAGCAGTATTAGCGGGGGCCGCACAGATACGCAGTATTTT,CASSISGGRTDTQYF
TRBJ2-2,once,NA,TRBV30,TGTGCCTGGAGTAAAGCCGACGGGGACACCGGGGAGCTGTTTTTT,CAWSKADGDTGELFF
TRBJ1-1,NA,NA,TRBV29-1,TGCAGCGTTCAAAACACTGAAGCTTTCTTT,CSVQNTEAFF
TRBJ2-7,NA,NA,TRBV11-2,TGTGCCAGCAGCTTGGGACAAATCGAGCAGTACTTC,CASSLGQIEQYF
TRBJ1-2,NA,TRBD1,TRBV28,TGTGCCAGCAGTTTAGGGGCAGGGGGCTATGGCTACACCTTC,CASSLGAGGYGYTF
TRBJ2-7,NA,TRBD2,TRBV11-2,TGTGCCAGCAGCTTAGCCGGGACTAGAGTTTCCTACGAGCAGTACTTC,CASSLAGTRVSYEQYF
TRBJ1-1,NA,NA,TRBV6-5,TGTGCCAGCAGTTACTCGGGTCGTGTAATACAGCCTGAAGCTTTCTTT,CASSYSGRVIQPEAFF
TRBJ2-3,NA,NA,TRBV6-1,TGTGCCAGCAGTGAACCTACTAGCGATACGCAGTATTTT,CASSEPTSDTQYF
TRBJ1-6,NA,NA,TRBV30,TGTGCCTGGAGTGTATCAGCCCGGGGAAATTCACCCCTCCACTTT,CAWSVSARGNSPLHF
TRBJ1-2,few,NA,TRBV11-2,TGTGCCAGCAGCTGGGGACTCTACTATGGCTACACCTTC,CASSWGLYYGYTF
TRBJ1-6,NA,NA,TRBV15,TGTGCCACCAGCAGAGATGGGCTCAATTCACCCCTCCACTTT,CATSRDGLNSPLHF
TRBJ2-7,NA,TRBD2,TRBV6-5,TGTGCCAGCAGTCCACAGCGGGAGGTTTACGAGCAGTACTTC,CASSPQREVYEQYF
TRBJ1-1,few,NA,TRBV19,TGTGCCAGTAGTAACGCGGGCTACATGAACACTGAAGCTTTCTTT,CASSNAGYMNTEAFF
TRBJ1-2,NA,TRBD1,TRBV14,TGTGCCAGCAGCCCTGGACAGGGGTTAAAGATGAGTTATGGCTACACCTTC,CASSPGQGLKMSYGYTF
TRBJ2-3,NA,TRBD2,TRBV5-4,TGTGCCAGCAGCAGAAGCGGGGGCTACACAGATACGCAGTATTTT,CASSRSGGYTDTQYF
TRBJ2-7,NA,NA,TRBV7-8,TGTGCCAGCAGCAAGCTTCTTTACGAGCAGTACTTC,CASSKLLYEQYF
TRBJ1-1,NA,NA,TRBV6-5,TGTGCCAGTGGCAGGGGCACTGAAGCTTTCTTT,CASGRGTEAFF
TRBJ1-2,NA,TRBD1,TRBV10-3,TGTGCCATCAGTGAGTCGGGACAGGGAGGCTATGGCTACACCTTC,CAISESGQGGYGYTF
TRBJ1-1,NA,NA,TRBV29-1,TGCAGCGTTGAAGGTCGGCAGCGGAGCAATATGAACACTGAAGCTTTCTTT,CSVEGRQRSNMNTEAFF
TRBJ1-5,NA,NA,TRBV30,TGTGCCTATGGAGGCAGGGGAGCGTGGAGCAATCAGCCCCAGCATTTT,CAYGGRGAWSNQPQHF
TRBJ1-6,NA,TRBD1,TRBV20-1,TGCAGTGCTAGTCCGGGAGGGACAGGGGAATCACCCCTCCACTTT,CSASPGGTGESPLHF
TRBJ2-1,NA,TRBD1,TRBV11-3,TGTGCCAGCAGCCCGCGACCGGGACAGGGTCGGAATGAGCAGTTCTTC,CASSPRPGQGRNEQFF
TRBJ1-2,NA,NA,TRBV11-1,TGTGCCAGCAGCTTAAGGACTCATTATGGCTACACCTTC,CASSLRTHYGYTF
TRBJ2-5,NA,NA,TRBV5-6,TGTGCCAGCAGCCCGCGGCGAGCCCAAGAGACCCAGTACTTC,CASSPRRAQETQYF
TRBJ2-1,NA,TRBD2,TRBV4-2,TGTGCCAGCAGCCCCTATAGCGGGAGGGCCAATGAGCAGTTCTTC,CASSPYSGRANEQFF
TRBJ1-5,NA,NA,TRBV19,TGTGCCAGCTCCTCATCAGGGGCCGTGACTCAGCCCCAGCATTTT,CASSSSGAVTQPQHF
TRBJ2-5,once,TRBD2,TRBV4-2,TGTGCCAGCAGCCTGGCCGGGAGGGTTGAAGAGACCCAGTACTTC,CASSLAGRVEETQYF
TRBJ1-2,NA,NA,TRBV5-8,TGTGCCAGCAGCCCTATGGGACTGATTAACTATGGCTACACCTTC,CASSPMGLINYGYTF
TRBJ2-1,NA,NA,TRBV19,TGTGCCAGTAGTATTGACGGACAGTACACTTACAATGAGCAGTTCTTC,CASSIDGQYTYNEQFF
TRBJ1-2,NA,NA,TRBV11-3,TGTGCCAGCAGCTTACCCGGGGGGGATGGCTACACCTTC,CASSLPGGDGYTF